This T cell receptor (beta chain) originates from a study of shared clonotypes between healthy human individuals. As for the study in general: Aged 18 to 49, the donors were two women and a few men. Study-wide findings and caveats: The study found lower generation probabilities in non-shared clonotypes than in those shared by all four donors.

The CDR3 is made up of 13 amino acids. Germline V gene sequence: CDR1 KGHSH, CDR2 LQKENI. The germline V and J ends were trimmed by 2 bases and 4 bases, with 9 bases remaining between them. Sequenced by immunoSEQ multiplex PCR; TCRdb stores in-frame clones only, minus some. The sample consists of some 1 million clones, about 70% of them appearing once. Worth noting for this clone: Its target is unknown.

The clonotype was recovered from a man younger than 30 in good health. This chain connects TRBV18 to TRBJ2-7, with D tentatively TRBD2 (5 bases). The sample was memory CD4+ T cells sorted from blood. Subset described: CD45RA-negative fraction. For the CDR3, the DNA is TGTGCCAGCTCACCAAGAGGGATGTACGAGCAGTACTTC. Translating gives CASSPRGMYEQYF.